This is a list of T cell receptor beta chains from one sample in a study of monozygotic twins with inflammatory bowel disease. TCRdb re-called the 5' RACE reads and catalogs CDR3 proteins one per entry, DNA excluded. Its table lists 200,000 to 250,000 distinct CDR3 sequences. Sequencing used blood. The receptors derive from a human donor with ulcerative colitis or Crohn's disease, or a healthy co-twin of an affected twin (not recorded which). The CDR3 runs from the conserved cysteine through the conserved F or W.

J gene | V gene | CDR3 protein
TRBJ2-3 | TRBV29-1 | CSVGQVERTDTQYF
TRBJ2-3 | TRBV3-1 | CASSQAAGTTPWGTDTQYF
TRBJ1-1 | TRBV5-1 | CASSWTRNTEAFF
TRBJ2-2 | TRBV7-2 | CASSFMGTGELFF
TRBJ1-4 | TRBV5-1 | CASSLGQENEKLFF
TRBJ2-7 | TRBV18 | CASSPPSGRRYEQYF
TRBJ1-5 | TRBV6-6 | CASSYGGYQPQHF
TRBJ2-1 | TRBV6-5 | CASTVAGDNEQFF
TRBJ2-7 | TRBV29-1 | CSVEWDREDEQYF
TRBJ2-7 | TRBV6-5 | CASSYGSEEQYF
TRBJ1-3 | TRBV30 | CAWTSGSRNTIYF
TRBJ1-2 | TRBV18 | CPSSRDDRYGYTF
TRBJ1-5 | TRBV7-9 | CASSYSGSQPQHF
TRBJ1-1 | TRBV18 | CASSLNRVNTEAFF
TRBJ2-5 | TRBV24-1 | CATSEGTSGAARETQYF
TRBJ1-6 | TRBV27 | CASSFSNSPLHF
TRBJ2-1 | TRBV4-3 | CASSQQLAGVYNEQFF
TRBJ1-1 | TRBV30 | CAWSRLAEAFF
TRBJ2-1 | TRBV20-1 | CSASVGAGNEQFF
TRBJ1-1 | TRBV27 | CASSLFEGGRITEAFF
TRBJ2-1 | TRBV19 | CASSILRTDHEQFF
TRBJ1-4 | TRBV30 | CAWSTKQRTNEKLFF
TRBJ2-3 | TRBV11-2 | CASSLEALAGVSTDTQYF
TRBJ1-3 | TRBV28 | CASSAAIRAGKLSGNTIYF
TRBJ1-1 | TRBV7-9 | CASSSGFTEAFF
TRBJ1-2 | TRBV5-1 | CASAWTARDGYTF
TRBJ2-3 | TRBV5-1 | CASSFQAGPTDTQYF
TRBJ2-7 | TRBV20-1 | CSAGRDRGYEQYF
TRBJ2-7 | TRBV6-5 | CASSYSSGTSPYEQYF
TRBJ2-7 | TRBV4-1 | CASSSTVSYEQYF
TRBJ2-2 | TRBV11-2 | CASSLVAGEGTGELFF
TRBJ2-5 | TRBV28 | CASYGPRETQYF
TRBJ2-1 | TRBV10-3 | CAISGQGANNEQFF
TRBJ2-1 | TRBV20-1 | CSARTGNWANEQFF
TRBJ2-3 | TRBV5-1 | CASSLTSGTDTQYF
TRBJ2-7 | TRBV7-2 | CASSLDGLAAYEQYF
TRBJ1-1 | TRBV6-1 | CASRGPGETEAFF
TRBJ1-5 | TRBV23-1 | CASSQKRQVNQPQHF
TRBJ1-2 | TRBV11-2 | CASSSLRADGYTF
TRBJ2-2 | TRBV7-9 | CASSPVLADYTGELFF
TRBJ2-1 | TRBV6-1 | CASVRRSYSYNEQFF
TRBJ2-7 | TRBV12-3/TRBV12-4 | CASSVFSEQYF
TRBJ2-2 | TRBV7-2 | CASSLVGTPSGGELFF
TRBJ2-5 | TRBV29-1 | CSVEETLGGVVQETQYF
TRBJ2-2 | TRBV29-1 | CSVTEVNTGELFF
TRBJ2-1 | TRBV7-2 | CASSLARVVLGDEQFF
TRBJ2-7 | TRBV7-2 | CASSLGYGVTEQYF
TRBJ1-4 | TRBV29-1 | CSVATPGEKLFF
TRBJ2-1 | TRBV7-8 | CASSSEGGYNEQFF
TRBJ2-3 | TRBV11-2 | CASSRLAGEKTDTQYF
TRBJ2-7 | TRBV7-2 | CASSFGGVPYEQYF
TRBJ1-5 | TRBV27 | CASSLNPYSNQPQHF
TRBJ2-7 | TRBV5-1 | CASSLDKNEQYF
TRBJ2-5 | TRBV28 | CASSFTGLSAWKTQYF
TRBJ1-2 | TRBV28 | CASRGTGGYTF
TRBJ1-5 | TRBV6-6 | CASSYGGQPQHF
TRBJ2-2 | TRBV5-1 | CASSLTPLGNTGELFF
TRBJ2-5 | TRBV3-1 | CASSQVGLQETQYF